The source of this T cell receptor (beta chain) is a study of cytomegalovirus exposure and HLA in healthy donors. Study-level findings and limits: Specificity of a few CMV-associated chains for CMV antigens was verified in vitro.

Germline CDR1 WSHSY, CDR2 SAAADI. V gave up 3 bases and J gave up 3 bases, with 9 bases separating them. CDR3 length: 14 amino acids. Measured with immunoSEQ multiplex PCR; TCRdb has only the in-frame clones, and not every one. The data contain some 43,000 clones, 90% to 95% of them singletons. Points on this clone: The antigen is unknown.

Sequences were obtained from PBMCs. The V gene is TRBV10-2, the J gene TRBJ1-5; D gene unclear. The TCR was taken from a man aged 18 to 29 in good health and CMV-seronegative. The CDR3 loop is CASSDSSVNQPQHF. The CDR3 bases are TGCGCCAGCAGTGACAGTTCTGTCAATCAGCCCCAGCATTTT.